Included here is one TCR beta chain sequence, with context. Generated by immunoSEQ multiplex PCR, the TCRdb table keeps only in-frame clones and is missing some. Of about 99,000 clones listed, approximately 85% were seen once; the top ten hold 15% to 20%. V dropped 0 bases and J dropped 9 bases, with 14 bases sitting between them. CDR1 and CDR2 (germline): LGHNA, YSLEER. The CDR3 runs to 14 residues. This entry belongs to a study of blood T cell repertoires in COVID-19. The TCR was taken from an elderly woman with active or convalescent COVID-19. The chain links TRBV4-3 to TRBJ2-5; no clear D gene. Material: peripheral blood. CDR3 sequence (DNA): TGCGCCAGCAGCCAAGATCTAGGAGTTTCAGCCCAGTACTTC. Its protein is CASSQDLGVSAQYF.